The 14 T cell receptor beta chains listed next were all sequenced from one sample in a study of shared clonotypes between healthy human individuals. This table comes from immunoSEQ multiplex PCR, and its TCRdb copy is limited to in-frame clones, with some not included. This table has roughly 1,500,000 clones, 95% to 99% appearing once. Material: naive CD4+ T cells sorted from blood. The subset denotes: CD45RA+ positively selected. The receptors originated from a man aged 30-40 years in good health.

The chain recombines TRBV5-1 with TRBJ2-1; the match to TRBD2 covers 16 bases. Germline V gene sequence: CDR1 SGHRS, CDR2 YFSETQ. V was clipped by 4 bases and J by 5 bases; unmatched bases: 6. The CDR3 contains 17 residues. CDR3 protein: CASSPGTSGRADNEQFF. CDR3 sequence (DNA): TGCGCCAGCAGCCCAGGGACTAGCGGGAGGGCCGACAATGAGCAGTTCTTC.

The V gene is TRBV25-1, the J gene TRBJ1-5; D remains ambiguous. The CDR3 contains 15 residues. V gave up 4 bases and J gave up 3 bases, with 13 bases separating them. Germline values: CDR1 MGHDK, CDR2 SYGVNS. CDR3 residues: CASSGVGGLNQPQHF. The CDR3 DNA follows: TGTGCCAGCAGTGGGGTTGGCGGACTCAATCAGCCCCAGCATTTT.

The chain joins TRBV10-3 to TRBJ2-7; either TRBD1 or TRBD2 may supply D (5 bases each). The CDR3 contains 14 residues. CDR1 is ENHRY, CDR2 SYGVKD, per germline. The germline V and J ends were trimmed by 6 bases and 1 base, with 13 bases remaining between them. The CDR3: CAISGPGPSYEQYF. CDR3 DNA: TGTGCCATCAGCGGGCCGGGGCCTTCCTACGAGCAGTACTTC.

V and J are TRBV7-9 and TRBJ2-1, with 8 positions matching TRBD1. The trim removed 1 base at V and 3 bases at J, leaving 5 bases unmatched. This CDR3 has 16 residues. Germline V gene sequence: CDR1 SEHNR, CDR2 FQNEAQ (reference sequence). Here the CDR3 reads CASSLGGTGHYNEQFF. CDR3 bases: TGTGCCAGCAGCTTAGGGGGGACAGGCCACTACAATGAGCAGTTCTTC.

A note on this clone: This CDR3 is also generated by other DNA sequences in the sample. This chain links TRBV18 with TRBJ2-7, with 12 bases aligning to TRBD1. From germline, CDR1 is KGHSH and CDR2 LQKENI. This CDR3 has 15 residues. V dropped 3 bases and J dropped 3; count of bases not matched to a gene: 3. For the CDR3, the DNA is TGTGCCAGCTCACCGGGACAGGGGGCGTTCTACGAGCAGTACTTC. Encoded protein: CASSPGQGAFYEQYF.

This rearrangement joins TRBV19 to TRBJ1-5; D might be TRBD1 (6 bases). The length of the CDR3 is 18 residues. V was cut by 3 bases and J by 1 base, with 19 bases left in between. The germline CDR1 and CDR2 sequences are LNHDA and SQIVND (reference sequence). Written as DNA, the CDR3 is TGTGCCAGTAGTATCAGGCCCAGGCTGGGGGCGAGCAATCAGCCCCAGCATTTT. It codes for CASSIRPRLGASNQPQHF.

V usage is TRBV7-2 and J usage is TRBJ2-7; 10 bases align to TRBD2. The V segment lost 3 bases and the J segment 4 bases; nucleotides outside the gene matches: 6. Germline lookup yields CDR1 SGHTA and CDR2 FQGNSA. This CDR3 has 15 amino acids. CDR3 region: CASSLSTSGTYEQYF. CDR3 nucleotide sequence: TGTGCCAGCAGCTTGAGTACTAGCGGGACTTACGAGCAGTACTTC.

The gene calls are TRBV19 and TRBJ2-3, with D maybe TRBD1 (6 bases). V was clipped by 5 bases and J by 3 bases, with 9 bases between them. This CDR3 is 13 amino acids long. The germline V gene encodes CDR1 LNHDA and CDR2 SQIVND (reference sequence). The CDR3 DNA reads as TGTGCCAGTAGTCACAGGGTTACAGATACGCAGTATTTT. As protein: CASSHRVTDTQYF.

The chain employs TRBV28 and TRBJ1-3; D is undetermined. This CDR3 is 12 amino acids long. Trimming cost V 7 bases and J 5 bases, with 9 bases left between them. The germline CDR1 and CDR2 sequences are MDHEN and SYDVKM. DNA for the CDR3: TGTGCCAGCACCCCCCGGAGAAACACCATATATTTT. It translates to CASTPRRNTIYF.

This clone has just one count. The V and J genes are TRBV18 and TRBJ2-7; D unresolved. The V and J ends lost 2 bases and 2 bases respectively, with 28 bases between them. CDR1 and CDR2 (germline): KGHSH, LQKENI. The length of the CDR3 is 20 residues. The CDR3 reads CASSPYKLNLLRLTPYEQYF. Here the CDR3 DNA reads TGTGCCAGCTCACCATATAAATTAAATCTCCTACGACTTACACCCTACGAGCAGTACTTC. Complete variable domain (other parts from reference TRBV18 and TRBJ2-7): NAGVMQNPRHLVRRRGQEARLRCSPMKGHSHVYWYRQLPEEGLKFMVYLQKENIIDESGMPKERFSAEFPKEGPSILRIQQVVRGDSAAYFCASSPYKLNLLRLTPYEQYFGPGTRLTVT.

The chain couples TRBV27 to TRBJ1-3; possible D gene TRBD1, 6 bases. Looked up from germline, CDR1 is MNHEY and CDR2 is SMNVEV (reference sequence). The CDR3 consists of 14 residues. V gave up 5 bases and J gave up 6 bases, with 14 bases separating them. CDR3: CASSRGGASNTIYF. The CDR3 region has the DNA TGTGCCAGCAGTCGGGGGGGCGCATCAAACACCATATATTTT.

The chain is built from TRBV20-1 and TRBJ2-7; D not resolved. Trimming pared 3 bases from V and 3 bases from J, leaving 6 bases between. From germline, CDR1 is DFQATT and CDR2 SNEGSKA (reference sequence). This CDR3 has 11 amino acids. This CDR3 is CSASNGYEQYF. The CDR3 nucleotides are TGCAGTGCTAGTAATGGCTACGAGCAGTACTTC.

The V call is TRBV5-4, the J call TRBJ2-7, with 10 bases fitting TRBD1. Germline V gene data show CDR1 as SGHNT and CDR2 as YYREEE (reference sequence). With 3 bases clipped from V and 0 bases from J, the junction kept 6 bases outside the gene matches. CDR3 length: 16 amino acids. DNA of the CDR3: TGTGCCAGCAGCTCGCCCGGGACAGGGGACTCCTACGAGCAGTACTTC. Its protein is CASSSPGTGDSYEQYF.

The chain uses TRBV19 and TRBJ1-5; D perhaps matches TRBD1 (6 bases). Germline V gene lookup returns CDR1 LNHDA and CDR2 SQIVND (reference sequence). Trimming took off 9 bases at V and 3 bases at J, with 18 bases between the two ends. CDR3 length: 15 amino acids. Here the CDR3 reads CASHLSDRFNQPQHF. In DNA, the CDR3 is TGTGCCAGCCACCTCTCTGACAGGTTCAATCAGCCCCAGCATTTT. Full variable domain (outside the CDR3, taken from reference TRBV19 and TRBJ1-5): DGGITQSPKYLFRKEGQNVTLSCEQNLNHDAMYWYRQDPGQGLRLIYYSQIVNDFQKGDIAEGYSVSREKKESFPLTVTSAQKNPTAFYLCASHLSDRFNQPQHFGDGTRLSIL.